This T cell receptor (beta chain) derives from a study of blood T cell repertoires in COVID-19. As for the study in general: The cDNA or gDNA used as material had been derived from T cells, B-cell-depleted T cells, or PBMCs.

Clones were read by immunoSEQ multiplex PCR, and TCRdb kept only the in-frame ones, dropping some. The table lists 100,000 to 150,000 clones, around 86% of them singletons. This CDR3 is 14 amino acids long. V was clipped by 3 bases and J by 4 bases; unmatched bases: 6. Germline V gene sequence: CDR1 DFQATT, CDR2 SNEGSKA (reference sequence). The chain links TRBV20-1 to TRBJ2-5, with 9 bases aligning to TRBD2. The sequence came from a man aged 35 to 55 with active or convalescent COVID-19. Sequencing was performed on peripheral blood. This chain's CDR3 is CSASGAGGPETQYF. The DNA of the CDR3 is TGCAGTGCTAGTGGTGCGGGGGGGCCAGAGACCCAGTACTTC.